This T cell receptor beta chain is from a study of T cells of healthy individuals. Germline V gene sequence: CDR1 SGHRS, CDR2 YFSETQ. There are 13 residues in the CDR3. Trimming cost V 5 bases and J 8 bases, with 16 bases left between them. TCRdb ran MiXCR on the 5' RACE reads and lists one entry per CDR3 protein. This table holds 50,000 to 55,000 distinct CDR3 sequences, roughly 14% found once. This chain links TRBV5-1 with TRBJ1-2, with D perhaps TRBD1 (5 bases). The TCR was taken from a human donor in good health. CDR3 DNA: TGCGCCAGCAGAGGGGCCGGGTTGTACGGCTACACCTTC. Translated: CASRGAGLYGYTF.